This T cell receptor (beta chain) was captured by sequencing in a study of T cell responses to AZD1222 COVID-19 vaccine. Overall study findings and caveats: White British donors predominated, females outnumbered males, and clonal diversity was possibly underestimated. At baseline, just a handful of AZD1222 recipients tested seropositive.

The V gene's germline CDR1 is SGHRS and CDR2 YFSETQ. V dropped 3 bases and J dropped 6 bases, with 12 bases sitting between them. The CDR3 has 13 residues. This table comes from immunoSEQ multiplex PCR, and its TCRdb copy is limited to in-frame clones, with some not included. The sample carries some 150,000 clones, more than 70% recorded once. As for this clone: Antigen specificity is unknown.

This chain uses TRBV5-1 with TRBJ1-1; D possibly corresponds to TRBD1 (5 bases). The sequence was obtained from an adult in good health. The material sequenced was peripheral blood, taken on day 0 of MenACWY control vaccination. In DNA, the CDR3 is TGCGCCAGCAGCTCTCAGGGTCCCTCTGAAGCTTTCTTT. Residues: CASSSQGPSEAFF.